Shown below are 19 T cell receptor beta chains from a single sample sequenced in a study of cytomegalovirus exposure and HLA in healthy donors (dated by TCRdb to between 2016 and 2019). Library generation was performed with the immunoSEQ multiplex PCR assay. For the multiplex PCR, a mixture combining 60 forward primers for TCR Vbeta segments and 13 reverse primers for TCR Jbeta segments was used. The table was pulled from immuneACCESS by TCRdb, which kept in-frame rearrangements only. Such tables lose some clones; where checked, under half of the loss comes from unresolved V genes, and the rest has no known cause. This sample has some 150,000 clones in its table, and 70% to 80% of those were observed once. Together, the top ten hold around 1.8% of the sample. Material: PBMCs. The receptors come from a female donor in good health and CMV-seropositive.

The rearrangement joins TRBV5-5 to TRBJ1-4; TRBD1 agrees at 8 bases. The germline CDR1 and CDR2 sequences are SGHKS and YYEKEE (reference sequence). V shed 4 bases and J 5 bases; nucleotides not matched to a gene: 1. This CDR3 contains 13 residues. Here the CDR3 DNA reads TGTGCCAGCAGCAGGACAGGGAATGAAAAACTGTTTTTT. Translating it yields CASSRTGNEKLFF.

The chain joins TRBV27 to TRBJ1-4; D perhaps matches TRBD1 (5 bases). V was pared by 3 bases and J by 4 bases, with 9 bases between. This CDR3 has 14 amino acids. In germline, CDR1 is MNHEY, CDR2 SMNVEV (reference sequence). The CDR3 loop is CASSFKGFNEKLFF. The CDR3 region has the DNA TGTGCCAGCAGTTTTAAGGGGTTTAATGAAAAACTGTTTTTT.

This clone has only one observation. An end of the junction differs from the germline gene, which may be a read error. This same CDR3 is encoded by further DNA sequences in the sample. The chain carries TRBV4-1 and TRBJ1-5; 8 bases are a match to TRBD1. The CDR3 is made up of 15 amino acids. Per the germline V gene, CDR1 is MGHRA and CDR2 is YSYEKL. CDR3 region: CASSQSGQGVQPQHF. The CDR3 DNA reads TGCGCCAGCAGCCAATCAGGACAGGGCGTTCAGCCCCAGCACTTT.

The V and J genes are TRBV7-3 and TRBJ1-1; D might be TRBD1 (5 bases). Trimming took off 2 bases at V and 0 bases at J, with 13 bases between the two ends. From germline, CDR1 is SGHTA and CDR2 FQGTGA. The CDR3 runs to 16 residues. The CDR3, as DNA: TGTGCCAGCAGCTTAGGGGGGGTGGGTTTGAACACTGAAGCTTTCTTT. It encodes CASSLGGVGLNTEAFF.

The chain has TRBV6-6 and TRBJ1-4; D gene ambiguous. This CDR3 is built from 12 residues. Germline CDR1 MNHNY, CDR2 SVGAGI (reference sequence). V shed 4 bases and J shed 4 bases, with 4 bases lying between them. CDR3 coding DNA: TGTGCCAGCAGTTCCCTTAATGAAAAACTGTTTTTT. This translates into CASSSLNEKLFF.

V usage is TRBV5-1 and J usage is TRBJ1-1, with 9 bases fitting TRBD1. Unmatched junction bases numbered 6, after V lost 7 bases and J lost 2 bases. The CDR3 length is 14 residues. Germline V gene lookup returns CDR1 SGHRS and CDR2 YFSETQ. CDR3 nucleotide sequence: TGCGCCAGCCGGACAGGGGAACCTAACACTGAAGCTTTCTTT. This sequence encodes CASRTGEPNTEAFF.

V and J are TRBV28 and TRBJ1-1; 8 bases match TRBD1. Trimming at V came to 10 bases and at J to 5 bases, leaving 12 bases not matched to a gene. The CDR3 runs 14 residues. In germline, CDR1 is MDHEN, CDR2 SYDVKM. In DNA form, the CDR3 reads TGTGCCACTTCGACAGGGGCAGAGGTTACTGAAGCTTTCTTT. The encoded protein is CATSTGAEVTEAFF.

This clone was counted only a few times. The gene calls are TRBV2 and TRBJ2-1, with a weak D call TRBD1 (5 bases). The V end was cut by 1 base, the J end by 9 bases, with 13 bases between. The germline V gene has CDR1 SNHLY and CDR2 FYNNEI. This CDR3 contains 14 residues. Here the CDR3 DNA reads TGTGCCAGCAGTGAAGGGTTCCAGGGTAGTGAGCAGTTCTTC. This gives the protein CASSEGFQGSEQFF.

The chain uses TRBV7-2 and TRBJ2-1; tentative D call: TRBD1 (5 bases). The CDR3 is 13 amino acids. In germline, CDR1 is SGHTA, CDR2 FQGNSA. V lost 2 bases, J lost 5 bases, and 7 bases lay in between. The CDR3 loop reads CASSLYRNNEQFF. The CDR3 DNA reads TGTGCCAGCAGCTTATACAGGAACAATGAGCAGTTCTTC. Full variable domain (missing parts from reference TRBV7-2 and TRBJ2-1): GAGVSQSPSNKVTEKGKDVELRCDPISGHTALYWYRQSLGQGLEFLIYFQGNSAPDKSGLPSDRFSAERTGGSVSTLTIQRTQQEDSAVYLCASSLYRNNEQFFGPGTRLTVL.

The V and J genes are TRBV18 and TRBJ2-7, with 10 bases that match TRBD1. Germline lookup yields CDR1 KGHSH and CDR2 LQKENI. Trimming cost V 4 bases and J 6 bases; bases outside gene matches: 6. The CDR3 extends over 14 amino acids. The CDR3 bases are TGTGCCAGCTCACGGGGGACAGGGGAGGGCGAGCAGTACTTC. Translating it yields CASSRGTGEGEQYF.

The chain combines TRBV12-5 with TRBJ1-5; unclear D gene. Trimming cost V 6 bases and J 2 bases, with 14 bases left between them. The germline gives CDR1 LGHNT, CDR2 FRNRAP. The CDR3 has 15 residues. CDR3 loop: CASGAGGVGNQPQHF. The CDR3, as DNA: TGTGCTAGTGGAGCGGGAGGAGTCGGCAATCAGCCCCAGCATTTT.

The chain employs TRBV5-4 and TRBJ1-1, with no clear D. V was shortened by 4 bases and J by 1 base, with 11 bases between the two germline ends. CDR1 is SGHNT, CDR2 YYREEE, per germline (reference sequence). This CDR3 contains 14 residues. The CDR3 DNA reads TGTGCCAGCAGCCTTAGACTGGGGAACACTGAAGCTTTCTTT. Amino acids: CASSLRLGNTEAFF.

The sample holds a few counts of this clone. The chain couples TRBV19 to TRBJ2-2, with 8 bases that match TRBD2. CDR3 length: 14 residues. The germline gives CDR1 LNHDA, CDR2 SQIVND (reference sequence). Unmatched junction bases numbered 8, after V lost 4 bases and J lost 10 bases. DNA for the CDR3: TGTGCCAGTAGTACCCAGCGGGAGCGGGTGGAGCTGTTTTTT. Translated, it gives CASSTQRERVELFF. Full variable domain (remainder filled in from reference TRBV19 and TRBJ2-2): DGGITQSPKYLFRKEGQNVTLSCEQNLNHDAMYWYRQDPGQGLRLIYYSQIVNDFQKGDIAEGYSVSREKKESFPLTVTSAQKNPTAFYLCASSTQRERVELFFGEGSRLTVL.

The chain carries TRBV15 and TRBJ2-7; TRBD1 is a possible D gene (6 bases). Trimming pared 4 bases from V and 2 bases from J, leaving 15 bases between. This CDR3 has 15 residues. CDR1 is LNHNV and CDR2 is YYDKDF in the germline V gene (reference sequence). The chain's CDR3 is CATSILQGVPYEQYF. CDR3 in DNA: TGTGCCACCAGCATACTACAGGGAGTCCCCTACGAGCAGTACTTC.

The V gene is TRBV18, the J gene TRBJ2-7, with D possibly matching TRBD1 (6 bases). Trimming took off 1 base at V and 0 bases at J, with 13 bases between the two ends. This CDR3 is built from 16 residues. Germline values: CDR1 KGHSH, CDR2 LQKENI. The CDR3 loop reads CASSPQAGESSYEQYF. CDR3 DNA sequence: TGTGCCAGCTCACCACAGGCAGGGGAGTCCTCCTACGAGCAGTACTTC.

As concerns this clone: An end of the junction does not agree with germline; a read error may underlie this. The rearrangement uses TRBV7-9 and TRBJ2-7; D is uncertain. The length of the CDR3 is 11 residues. Germline lookup yields CDR1 SEHNR and CDR2 FQNEAQ (reference sequence). In DNA, the CDR3 is TGTTCCAGCAGCTTAGGCGGCGAGCAGTACTTC. Its protein product is CSSSLGGEQYF.

The gene calls are TRBV30 and TRBJ1-4, with TRBD1 as a possible D gene (5 bases). Trimming cost V 0 bases and J 0 bases, with 17 bases left between them. The CDR3 is 18 residues long. In germline, CDR1 is GTSNPN, CDR2 SVGIG (reference sequence). The CDR3 region is CAWSVFGRRGTTNEKLFF. The DNA of the CDR3 is TGTGCCTGGAGTGTTTTCGGTCGGCGGGGGACAACTAATGAAAAACTGTTTTTT.

This chain links TRBV7-9 with TRBJ2-1; D perhaps matches TRBD1 (5 bases). Trimming cost V 2 bases and J 8 bases, with 13 bases left between them. Looked up from germline, CDR1 is SEHNR and CDR2 is FQNEAQ (reference sequence). This CDR3 has 14 amino acids. CDR3: CASSLLRGGDEQFF. The CDR3 DNA reads as TGTGCCAGCAGCTTACTTAGGGGTGGCGATGAGCAGTTCTTC.

The rearrangement links TRBV19 to TRBJ1-1; 12 bases match TRBD1. Trimming cost V 5 bases and J 10 bases; bases outside gene matches: 8. The CDR3 length is 14 residues. Germline V CDR1 and CDR2: LNHDA, SQIVND (reference sequence). The CDR3 DNA reads as TGTGCCAGTAGTTCGGACCGGGACAGGGGGCGAGCTTTCTTT. The encoded protein is CASSSDRDRGRAFF.